What follows are 26 T cell receptor beta chains derived from one specimen sequenced in a study of OX40 agonist ivuxolimab in advanced cancers. Using immunoSEQ multiplex PCR, the repertoire was profiled, and TCRdb retains in-frame clones only, with some absent. There are about 73,000 clones in the sample; roughly 92% occur only once, and 0.44% lies in the top ten. Material: CD4+ or CD8+ T cells sorted from blood, obtained in a trial of the OX40 agonist ivuxolimab. All receptors derive from an adult with an advanced solid tumor such as melanoma, head and neck, liver or kidney cancer.

The V gene is TRBV28, the J gene TRBJ2-7, with 8 bases aligning to TRBD1. CDR1 and CDR2 from the germline V gene are MDHEN and SYDVKM. CDR3 size: 14 residues. V dropped 7 bases and J dropped 2; count of bases not matched to a gene: 7. The chain's CDR3 is CASTPDRVPYEQYF. The CDR3 DNA follows: TGTGCCAGCACCCCGGACAGGGTACCCTACGAGCAGTACTTC.

The CDR3: CASSDRAYGYTF. The CDR3 region has the DNA TGCGCCAGCTCGGACAGGGCCTATGGCTACACCTTC. The chain couples TRBV10-1 to TRBJ1-2; 8 bases map to TRBD1. Germline CDR1 is WNHNN and CDR2 is SYGVQD (reference sequence). There are 12 residues in the CDR3. V was pared by 8 bases and J by 4 bases, with 3 bases of the junction left unmatched.

This rearrangement joins TRBV2 to TRBJ2-7; 7 positions match TRBD1. J gave up 0 bases and V 5 bases, and 4 bases lay outside the gene matches. The CDR3 is 14 residues long. Looked up from germline, CDR1 is SNHLY and CDR2 is FYNNEI. The CDR3, as DNA: TGTGCCAGCAGTAGACGGGACAGCTCCTACGAGCAGTACTTC. Translation: CASSRRDSSYEQYF.

V gene TRBV4-1 combines with J gene TRBJ2-4, with D perhaps matching TRBD1 (6 bases). This CDR3 contains 14 residues. The ends were cut back, 4 bases at V and 5 bases at J, with 12 bases in the middle. Germline CDR1 MGHRA, CDR2 YSYEKL. DNA for the CDR3: TGCGCCAGCAGCCCACAGGGACCGCAAAACATTCAGTACTTC. Translation: CASSPQGPQNIQYF.

This clone occurred once. The chain combines TRBV11-3 with TRBJ1-3, with a tentative D call TRBD1 (5 bases). The CDR3 runs 18 residues. V was pared by 3 bases and J by 4 bases, with 22 bases between. Germline V gene data show CDR1 as SGHNT and CDR2 as YENEEA. The CDR3, as DNA: TGTGCCAGCAGCTTGTGGTTTGGGGACGAGTCGGAAGGAAACACCATATATTTT. Translating it yields CASSLWFGDESEGNTIYF. The full variable domain, its missing parts supplied by reference TRBV11-3 and TRBJ1-3, is EAGVVQSPRYKIIEKKQPVAFWCNPISGHNTLYWYLQNLGQGPELLIRYENEEAVDDSQLPKDRFSAERLKGVDSTLKIQPAELGDSAVYLCASSLWFGDESEGNTIYFGEGSWLTVV.

The J gene is TRBJ1-1, the V gene TRBV15, with a possible D match to TRBD1 (5 bases). This CDR3 comprises 18 residues. With 0 bases removed from V and 0 bases from J, the gap between germline ends came to 17 bases. CDR1 and CDR2 (germline): LNHNV, YYDKDF (reference sequence). The CDR3 sequence is CATSRDRGQGGMNTEAFF. The CDR3 nucleotides are TGTGCCACCAGCAGAGATAGGGGCCAGGGCGGGATGAACACTGAAGCTTTCTTT.

The rearrangement joins TRBV7-2 to TRBJ2-5; 7 bases map to TRBD1. The germline V gene has CDR1 SGHTA and CDR2 FQGNSA. The CDR3 runs to 14 residues. Trimming removed 5 bases from V and 0 bases from J; junction bases left unmatched: 3. CDR3 in amino acids: CASSVGQDQETQYF. CDR3 bases: TGTGCCAGCAGCGTAGGACAGGACCAAGAGACCCAGTACTTC. The full variable domain, with the rest looked up from reference TRBV7-2 and TRBJ2-5, is GAGVSQSPSNKVTEKGKDVELRCDPISGHTALYWYRQSLGQGLEFLIYFQGNSAPDKSGLPSDRFSAERTGGSVSTLTIQRTQQEDSAVYLCASSVGQDQETQYFGPGTRLLVL.

This clone was counted between two and nine times. The rearrangement joins TRBV19 to TRBJ1-5, with unresolved D. The CDR3 length is 14 residues. The V and J ends lost 5 bases and 0 bases respectively, with 8 bases between them. Per the germline V gene, CDR1 is LNHDA and CDR2 is SQIVND (reference sequence). The CDR3 nucleotides are TGTGCCAGTAGTGCGGGGTATAGCAATCAGCCCCAGCATTTT. It yields the protein CASSAGYSNQPQHF.

The V gene is TRBV6-5, the J gene TRBJ2-7; perhaps D is TRBD1 or TRBD2 (7 bases each). This CDR3 is built from 15 residues. Trimming took off 7 bases at V and 0 bases at J, with 16 bases between the two ends. The germline gives CDR1 MNHEY, CDR2 SVGAGI. For the CDR3, the DNA is TGTGCCAGCAAGGGGACAGCGGGGAGCTCCTACGAGCAGTACTTC. It codes for CASKGTAGSSYEQYF.

The chain uses TRBV7-2 and TRBJ2-1; D gene uncertain. The length of the CDR3 is 13 residues. Germline V lookup: CDR1 SGHTA, CDR2 FQGNSA. The V gene lost 5 bases and the J gene lost 4 bases, with 9 bases spanning the gap. The CDR3 coding sequence is TGTGCCAGCAGCAAGGAAGGATACAATGAGCAGTTCTTC. It codes for CASSKEGYNEQFF. The full variable domain, in which reference TRBV7-2 and TRBJ2-1 provide the parts outside the CDR3, is GAGVSQSPSNKVTEKGKDVELRCDPISGHTALYWYRQSLGQGLEFLIYFQGNSAPDKSGLPSDRFSAERTGGSVSTLTIQRTQQEDSAVYLCASSKEGYNEQFFGPGTRLTVL.

The V call is TRBV4-1, the J call TRBJ1-5, with TRBD1 matching over 12 bases. The CDR3 runs to 16 residues. In germline, CDR1 is MGHRA, CDR2 YSYEKL. V lost 1 base to trimming and J lost 6 bases; unmatched junction nucleotides: 4. The CDR3 nucleotides read TGCGCCAGCAGCCAAGGGGGACAGGGGGCGGGTCAGCCCCAGCATTTT. Amino acid sequence: CASSQGGQGAGQPQHF.

The chain combines TRBV19 with TRBJ1-2; TRBD1 matches 7 bases. CDR3 size: 16 residues. Germline lookup yields CDR1 LNHDA and CDR2 SQIVND (reference sequence). The V segment lost 0 bases and the J segment 3 bases; nucleotides outside the gene matches: 7. The CDR3 bases are TGTGCCAGTAGTATAGATCTGGGACAGCGACACTATGGCTACACCTTC. Amino acid sequence: CASSIDLGQRHYGYTF.

This clone was seen only a few times. The chain is built from TRBV6-5 and TRBJ1-3; D gene unclear. Trimming took 9 bases from V and 0 from J, leaving 15 bases between them. The CDR3 is made up of 15 amino acids. From germline, CDR1 is MNHEY and CDR2 SVGAGI. The CDR3 nucleotides read TGTGCCAGTGCTGCCGGCATGTCCTCTGGAAACACCATATATTTT. Translated, it gives CASAAGMSSGNTIYF.

V is TRBV2 and J is TRBJ2-6; possibly TRBD2 for D (5 bases). The CDR3 runs 15 residues. Germline V gene data show CDR1 as SNHLY and CDR2 as FYNNEI. V lost 8 bases, J lost 1 base, and 12 bases lay in between. The CDR3 is CASLRETSGANVLTF. CDR3 bases: TGTGCCAGCTTGAGGGAGACATCTGGGGCCAACGTCCTGACTTTC.

The V gene is TRBV7-2, the J gene TRBJ2-1; unclear D gene. The CDR3 loop spans 15 amino acids. The V end was cut by 0 bases, the J end by 0 bases, with 6 bases between. Germline CDR1 reads SGHTA; CDR2 reads FQGNSA. The CDR3 reads CASSLAPSSYNEQFF. DNA for the CDR3: TGTGCCAGCAGCTTAGCACCTAGCTCCTACAATGAGCAGTTCTTC.

V usage is TRBV7-6 and J usage is TRBJ2-3; 8 bases fit TRBD2. Germline lookup yields CDR1 SGHVS and CDR2 FNYEAQ. This CDR3 spans 17 amino acids. V was clipped by 2 bases and J by 4 bases; unmatched bases: 11. CDR3: CASSLRFRSGSSDTQYF. The CDR3 nucleotides are TGTGCCAGCAGCTTAAGGTTTAGGAGCGGGAGCTCAGATACGCAGTATTTT.

The rearrangement uses TRBV6-1 and TRBJ2-7; perhaps TRBD2 as D (5 bases). The CDR3 length is 12 residues. The germline CDR1 and CDR2 sequences are MNHNS and SASEGT. V lost 4 bases, J lost 6 bases, and 10 bases lay in between. The CDR3 nucleotides read TGTGCCAGCAGTGTATGGCGGGTCGAGCAGTACTTC. It is translated as CASSVWRVEQYF.

The rearrangement links TRBV19 to TRBJ1-4; weak D call: TRBD1 (5 bases). Trimming stripped 5 bases from V and 6 bases from J, with 22 bases between. Germline CDR1 and CDR2: LNHDA and SQIVND (reference sequence). The CDR3 totals 17 residues. The DNA for the CDR3 is TGTGCCAGTAGTGATCCGCAAGGAAGAGGGGTGGATGAAAAACTGTTTTTT. Encoded protein: CASSDPQGRGVDEKLFF.

This sequence joins TRBV6-5 and TRBJ1-5; possibly TRBD1 for D (6 bases). Germline values: CDR1 MNHEY, CDR2 SVGAGI. This CDR3 is 15 amino acids long. The germline V and J ends were trimmed by 0 bases and 4 bases, with 10 bases remaining between them. The CDR3 DNA reads as TGTGCCAGCAGTTACTCGAGGGGGGTGAATCAGCCCCAGCATTTT. It codes for CASSYSRGVNQPQHF.

The chain carries TRBV6-5 and TRBJ2-1, with 8 nucleotides matching TRBD2. Losses at the gene ends were 6 bases for V and 0 bases for J; bases not matched to a gene: 4. The V gene's germline CDR1 is MNHEY and CDR2 SVGAGI. CDR3 length equals 15 residues. The CDR3 DNA is TGTGCCAGCAGAAGTAGCGGGGCCTCCTACAATGAGCAGTTCTTC. Amino acids: CASRSSGASYNEQFF.

The rearrangement uses TRBV5-1 and TRBJ2-3; 8 positions match TRBD2. The CDR3 is made up of 13 amino acids. V shed 2 bases, J shed 9 bases, and the junction held 5 bases outside the gene matches. Germline V CDR1 and CDR2: SGHRS, YFSETQ. The CDR3 loop reads CASSLGLAGTQYF. The CDR3 nucleotides read TGCGCCAGCAGCTTAGGACTAGCAGGGACGCAGTATTTT.

The chain uses TRBV30 and TRBJ2-3; D not certain. This CDR3 has 12 residues. V lost 2 bases and J 3 bases, leaving 6 bases between the germline ends. The germline CDR1 and CDR2 sequences are GTSNPN and SVGIG (reference sequence). The CDR3 bases are TGTGCCTGGAGTCTGCTGACAGATACGCAGTATTTT. It specifies CAWSLLTDTQYF.

This rearrangement joins TRBV29-1 to TRBJ2-7; tentative D call: TRBD1 (6 bases). This CDR3 contains 16 residues. Trimming took off 4 bases at V and 0 bases at J, with 19 bases between the two ends. Germline CDR1 SQVTM, CDR2 ANQGSEA. CDR3 in amino acids: CSVATGQLLTSYEQYF. The CDR3 bases are TGCAGCGTTGCGACAGGACAGCTACTAACCTCCTACGAGCAGTACTTC.

The chain is built from TRBV28 and TRBJ2-3; 11 bases line up with TRBD2. V was clipped by 6 bases and J by 4 bases; unmatched bases: 6. CDR1 and CDR2 (germline): MDHEN, SYDVKM. The CDR3 has 15 residues. CDR3 sequence: CASSVTSGSPDTQYF. CDR3 DNA: TGTGCCAGCAGCGTAACTAGCGGGAGTCCAGATACGCAGTATTTT.

This chain uses TRBV18 with TRBJ2-2, with 7 bases fitting TRBD1. CDR1 and CDR2 from the germline V gene are KGHSH and LQKENI. The V segment lost 3 bases and the J segment 8 bases; nucleotides outside the gene matches: 3. The CDR3 contains 13 residues. The CDR3 region is CASSPGQVGELFF. CDR3 nucleotides: TGTGCCAGCTCACCCGGACAGGTGGGGGAGCTGTTTTTT.

The chain has TRBV5-4 and TRBJ1-6; 7 positions agree with TRBD1. This CDR3 contains 13 residues. Germline assignment: CDR1 SGHNT and CDR2 YYREEE (reference sequence). The trim removed 8 bases at V and 7 bases at J, leaving 6 bases unmatched. DNA of the CDR3: TGTGCCAGTAAGACAGGGACGAATTCACCCCTCCACTTT. It translates to CASKTGTNSPLHF.